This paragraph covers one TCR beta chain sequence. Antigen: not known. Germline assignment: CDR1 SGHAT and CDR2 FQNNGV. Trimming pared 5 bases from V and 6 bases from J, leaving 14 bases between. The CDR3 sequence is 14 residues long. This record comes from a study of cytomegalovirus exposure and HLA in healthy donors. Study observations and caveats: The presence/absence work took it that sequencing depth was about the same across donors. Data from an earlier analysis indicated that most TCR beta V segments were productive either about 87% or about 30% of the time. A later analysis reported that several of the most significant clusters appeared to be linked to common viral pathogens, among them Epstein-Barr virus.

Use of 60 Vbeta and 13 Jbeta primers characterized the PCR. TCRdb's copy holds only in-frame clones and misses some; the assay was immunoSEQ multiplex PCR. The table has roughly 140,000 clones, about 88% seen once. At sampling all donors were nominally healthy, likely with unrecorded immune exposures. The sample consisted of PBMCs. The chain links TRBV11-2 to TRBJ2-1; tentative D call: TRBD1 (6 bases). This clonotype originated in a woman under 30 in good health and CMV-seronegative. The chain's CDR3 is CASSRYRVSNEQFF. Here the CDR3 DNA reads TGTGCCAGCAGCCGATACAGGGTAAGCAATGAGCAGTTCTTC.